Each of the 14 T cell receptor beta chains below was sequenced from the same sample in a study of cytomegalovirus exposure and HLA in healthy donors. Primers: 60 Vbeta forward and 13 Jbeta reverse. The table came from immunoSEQ multiplex PCR; TCRdb's copy has only in-frame clones and leaves some out. The sample yields approximately 120,000 clones, more than 65% seen once. Sequences were obtained from PBMCs. The origin of the receptors is a man aged 35 to 55 in good health and CMV-seropositive.

This sequence joins TRBV5-6 and TRBJ2-7, with D possibly being TRBD2 (5 bases). CDR1 is SGHDT and CDR2 is YYEEEE in the germline V gene. The CDR3 runs to 15 residues. V dropped 3 bases and J dropped 2 bases, with 15 bases sitting between them. This CDR3 is CASSSGLLPTYEQYF. For the CDR3, the DNA is TGTGCCAGCAGCTCCGGACTGCTTCCTACCTACGAGCAGTACTTC.

The V and J genes are TRBV7-2 and TRBJ2-7; tentative D call: TRBD1 (6 bases). With 5 bases removed from V and 4 bases from J, the gap between germline ends came to 12 bases. Germline V gives CDR1 SGHTA, CDR2 FQGNSA. The CDR3 runs to 13 residues. The CDR3 coding sequence is TGTGCCAGCAGCACCGGGACAAGTTACGAGCAGTACTTC. Its translation is CASSTGTSYEQYF.

This clone was detected ten times or more. The genes are TRBV7-2 and TRBJ1-5; maybe TRBD1 (5 bases). Trimming pared 8 bases from V and 2 bases from J, leaving 10 bases between. The CDR3 is 13 amino acids. Germline V gene lookup returns CDR1 SGHTA and CDR2 FQGNSA. CDR3 DNA: TGTGCCAGCCTGGGGCAGGGCAATCAGCCCCAGCATTTT. Translating gives CASLGQGNQPQHF.

This clone was seen once. The V gene is TRBV4-1, the J gene TRBJ2-3; 8 bases line up with TRBD2. Germline V gene data show CDR1 as MGHRA and CDR2 as YSYEKL. V shed 0 bases and J 3 bases; nucleotides not matched to a gene: 11. This CDR3 contains 18 residues. CDR3 bases: TGCGCCAGCAGCCAAGAGAGTAGCGGGGCCCCACGGACAGATACGCAGTATTTT. It yields the protein CASSQESSGAPRTDTQYF.

The V and J genes are TRBV21-1 and TRBJ2-7; TRBD2, the table's D call, was not compared with the DNA. TRBV21-1 is assigned pseudogene status. The CDR3 covers 16 residues. The chain's CDR3 is CASSRLAGGLSYEQYF. The CDR3 DNA reads as TGTGCCAGCAGCAGACTAGCGGGGGGGCTTTCCTACGAGCAGTACTTC.

V and J are TRBV2 and TRBJ2-7; maybe TRBD1 (5 bases). This CDR3 spans 13 amino acids. Germline V lookup: CDR1 SNHLY, CDR2 FYNNEI. The ends were cut back, 5 bases at V and 5 bases at J, with 13 bases in the middle. CDR3: CASSLQDNHEQYF. The CDR3 DNA sequence: TGTGCCAGCAGTCTTCAGGACAACCACGAGCAGTACTTC.

The V gene is TRBV19, the J gene TRBJ2-7; 9 bases fit TRBD1. Germline loops: CDR1 LNHDA, CDR2 SQIVND (reference sequence). Trimming took 7 bases from V and 1 from J; bases not matched to a gene: 5. CDR3 length equals 14 residues. In DNA, the CDR3 is TGTGCCAGTAATCCGGGACAGGGTTCCTACGAGCAGTACTTC. Amino acid sequence: CASNPGQGSYEQYF.

Details on this clone: One end of the junction is discordant with germline, which a read error may explain. The V and J genes are TRBV6-4 and TRBJ2-6; weak D call: TRBD1 (5 bases). From germline, CDR1 is MRHNA and CDR2 SNTAGT. CDR3 size: 16 residues. The CDR3 reads CASSLHHNSGANGLTF. CDR3 bases: TGTGCCAGCAGTCTACATCACAACTCTGGGGCCAACGGCCTGACTTTC.

The CDR3 loop is CASSVAAEARTQYF. CDR3 DNA sequence: TGTGCCAGCAGCGTAGCGGCCGAGGCTAGGACCCAGTACTTC. The rearrangement uses TRBV9 and TRBJ2-5, with D unresolved. This CDR3 spans 14 amino acids. Trimming removed 0 bases at V and 7 bases at J, with 13 bases between. Germline V lookup: CDR1 SGDLS, CDR2 YYNGEE.

This clone has just one count. The genes are TRBV2 and TRBJ2-7, with 9 bases matching TRBD1. Germline values: CDR1 SNHLY, CDR2 FYNNEI. J gave up 5 bases and V 11 bases, and 10 bases lay outside the gene matches. The length of the CDR3 is 13 residues. The chain's CDR3 is CAGTGTGPHEQYF. CDR3 sequence (DNA): TGTGCCGGAACCGGGACAGGGCCCCACGAGCAGTACTTC.

The CDR3 spells CASSSTGNQETQYF. In nucleotides, the CDR3 is TGCGCCAGCAGCTCGACAGGGAACCAAGAGACCCAGTACTTC. This chain links TRBV5-1 with TRBJ2-5, with TRBD1 matching over 7 bases. The CDR3 runs 14 residues. CDR1 and CDR2 (germline): SGHRS, YFSETQ. The V gene end was trimmed by 3 bases and the J gene end by 0 bases; junction bases not matched to a gene: 2.

This chain uses TRBV5-5 with TRBJ2-7, with TRBD2 matching over 10 bases. CDR1 is SGHKS, CDR2 YYEKEE, per germline (reference sequence). J was trimmed by 1 base and V by 2 bases; bases with no gene match: 15. The CDR3 covers 19 residues. In DNA form, the CDR3 reads TGTGCCAGCAGCTTAGGGCAAGTTTCGTGGACTAGCGGATCCTACGAGCAGTACTTC. Protein product: CASSLGQVSWTSGSYEQYF.

The rearrangement links TRBV5-1 to TRBJ1-5, with D perhaps matching TRBD1 (5 bases). CDR1 and CDR2 from the germline V gene are SGHRS and YFSETQ. V lost 7 bases and J 5 bases, leaving 25 bases between the germline ends. There are 17 residues in the CDR3. CDR3 residues: CASRALPTASADQPQHF. The CDR3 bases are TGCGCCAGCCGGGCCCTACCGACAGCGAGTGCTGATCAGCCCCAGCATTTT. Complete variable domain (other parts from reference TRBV5-1 and TRBJ1-5): KAGVTQTPRYLIKTRGQQVTLSCSPISGHRSVSWYQQTPGQGLQFLFEYFSETQRNKGNFPGRFSGRQFSNSRSEMNVSTLELGDSALYLCASRALPTASADQPQHFGDGTRLSIL.

This chain links TRBV28 with TRBJ2-1; D unresolved. Germline CDR1 MDHEN, CDR2 SYDVKM. The CDR3 extends over 11 amino acids. V lost 10 bases and J lost 8, with 12 bases in between. The CDR3 nucleotides are TGTGCCACCCGCGGTCGTTATGAGCAGTTCTTC. Protein sequence: CATRGRYEQFF.